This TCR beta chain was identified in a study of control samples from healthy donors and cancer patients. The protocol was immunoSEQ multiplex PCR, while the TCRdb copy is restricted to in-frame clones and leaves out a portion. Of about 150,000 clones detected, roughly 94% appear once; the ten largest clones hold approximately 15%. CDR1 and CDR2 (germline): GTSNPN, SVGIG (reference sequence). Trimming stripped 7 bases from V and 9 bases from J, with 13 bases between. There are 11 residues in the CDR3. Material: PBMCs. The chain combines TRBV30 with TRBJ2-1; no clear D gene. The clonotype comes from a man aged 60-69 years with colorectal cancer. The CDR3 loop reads CASRRVSEQFF. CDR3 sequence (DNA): TGTGCCTCGAGGAGAGTAAGTGAGCAGTTCTTC. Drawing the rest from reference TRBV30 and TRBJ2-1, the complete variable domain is SQTIHQWPATLVQPVGSPLSLECTVEGTSNPNLYWYRQAAGRGLQLLFYSVGIGQISSEVPQNLSASRPQDRQFILSSKKLLLSDSGFYLCASRRVSEQFFGPGTRLTVL.